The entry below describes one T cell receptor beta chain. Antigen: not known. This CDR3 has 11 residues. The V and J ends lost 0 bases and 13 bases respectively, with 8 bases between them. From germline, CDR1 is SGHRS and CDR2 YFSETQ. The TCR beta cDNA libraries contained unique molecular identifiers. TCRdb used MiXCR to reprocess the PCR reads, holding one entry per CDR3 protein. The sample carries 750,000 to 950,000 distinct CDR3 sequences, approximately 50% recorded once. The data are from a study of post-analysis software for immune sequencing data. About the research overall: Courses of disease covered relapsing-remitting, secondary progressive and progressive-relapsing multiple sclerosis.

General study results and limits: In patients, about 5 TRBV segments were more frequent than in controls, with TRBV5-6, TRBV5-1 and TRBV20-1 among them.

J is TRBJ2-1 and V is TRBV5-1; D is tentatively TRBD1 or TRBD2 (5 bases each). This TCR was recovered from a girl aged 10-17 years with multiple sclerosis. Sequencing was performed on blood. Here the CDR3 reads CASSLEGPQFF. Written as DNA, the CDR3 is TGCGCCAGCAGCTTGGAGGGACCTCAGTTCTTC. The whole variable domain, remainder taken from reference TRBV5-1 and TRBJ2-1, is KAGVTQTPRYLIKTRGQQVTLSCSPISGHRSVSWYQQTPGQGLQFLFEYFSETQRNKGNFPGRFSGRQFSNSRSEMNVSTLELGDSALYLCASSLEGPQFFGPGTRLTVL.